This T cell receptor (beta chain) appears in the sequencing data of a study of beta chain features in type 1 diabetes. V was trimmed by 7 bases and J by 0 bases, leaving 8 bases between them. This CDR3 is built from 12 residues. The V gene's germline CDR1 is SQVTM and CDR2 ANQGSEA. Reverse transcribing all isolated RNA meant expressed TCRB transcripts were sequenced. This table comes from immunoSEQ multiplex PCR, and its TCRdb copy is limited to in-frame clones, with some not included. The repertoire holds approximately 470,000 clones, with approximately 30% as singletons. As concerns this clone: The antigen is not known.

Study observations and caveats: TCRB CDR3 length was moderately but significantly reduced in all four CD4+ subsets of Type 1 diabetes patients.

The source material was naive CD4+ T cells from blood. The rearrangement joins TRBV29-1 to TRBJ2-3, with D perhaps matching TRBD1 (5 bases). The sequence was collected from a young man in good health. The CDR3 DNA sequence: TGCAGCGGGCACAGGAGCACAGATACGCAGTATTTT. Its protein product is CSGHRSTDTQYF.